Below are 9 T cell receptor beta chains sequenced from a single sample in a study of blood T cells in healthy people across ages. It was with a sample-barcoded 5' primer and a J-beta primer mix that a second PCR of roughly 6 to 12 cycles was run. TCRdb re-called the 5' RACE reads with MiXCR, one entry per CDR3 protein. Of about 780,000 distinct CDR3 sequences in the sample, less than 60% were seen once. Sequenced material: blood. The receptors originated from an elderly man in good health.

The V gene is TRBV20-1, the J gene TRBJ2-3, with D possibly matching TRBD2 (7 bases). The germline V gene encodes CDR1 DFQATT and CDR2 SNEGSKA (reference sequence). The ends were cut back, 6 bases at V and 3 bases at J, with 16 bases in the middle. The CDR3 is 14 residues long. The CDR3 loop is CSALDKGGTDTQYF. The CDR3 bases are TGCAGTGCCCTCGACAAGGGGGGGACAGATACGCAGTATTTT.

The rearrangement joins TRBV29-1 to TRBJ2-7; 8 nucleotides align to TRBD1. From germline, CDR1 is SQVTM and CDR2 ANQGSEA. The CDR3 sequence is 13 residues long. V lost 5 bases and J lost 3; bases outside the gene matches: 6. Here the CDR3 DNA reads TGCAGCGTTATCAGGACAGGGAGCTACGAGCAGTACTTC. Translating gives CSVIRTGSYEQYF.

The chain couples TRBV20-1 to TRBJ1-5; 9 nucleotides line up with TRBD1. V shed 7 bases, J shed 1 base, and the junction held 5 bases outside the gene matches. This CDR3 comprises 14 residues. CDR1 is DFQATT and CDR2 is SNEGSKA in the germline V gene (reference sequence). CDR3 DNA sequence: TGCAGTGTTGACAGGGGGTTCAGCAATCAGCCCCAGCATTTT. This sequence encodes CSVDRGFSNQPQHF.

CDR3 nucleotides: TGCAGTGCTCCCGCAGGAGTGGCGGGAGTCGGCCCAGTGGATGAGCAGTTCTTC. It encodes CSAPAGVAGVGPVDEQFF. J is TRBJ2-1 and V is TRBV20-1; TRBD2 agrees at 7 bases. Germline assignment: CDR1 DFQATT and CDR2 SNEGSKA (reference sequence). The V segment lost 5 bases and the J segment 8 bases; nucleotides outside the gene matches: 24. The CDR3 is made up of 18 amino acids.

Points on this clonotype: The junction departs from the called germline gene at one end, perhaps through a read error. The rearrangement links TRBV6-2 or TRBV6-3 to TRBJ2-1, with D perhaps given as TRBD1 or TRBD2 (5 bases each). Germline V gene data show CDR1 as MNHEY and CDR2 as SVGEGT. The length of the CDR3 is 14 residues. The CDR3 here is CATRAAASYNERFF. For the CDR3, the DNA is TGTGCCACCAGGGCAGCGGCCTCCTACAATGAGCGGTTCTTC.

This clonotype was seen at least ten times. The chain combines TRBV10-3 with TRBJ1-1; D is uncertain. The germline V gene has CDR1 ENHRY and CDR2 SYGVKD. There are 15 residues in the CDR3. Trimming removed 3 bases at V and 5 bases at J, with 16 bases between. The CDR3 coding sequence is TGTGCCATCAGTGAAAAAGACGGTGAAGGGACTGAAGCTTTCTTT. Translating gives CAISEKDGEGTEAFF.

To note about this clonotype: Being one base from a much bigger clone, this may be a read error. This chain links TRBV7-2 with TRBJ2-7; weak D call: TRBD2 (5 bases). Matching the DNA end better, TRBJ2-5 makes the J call doubtful. Germline lookup yields CDR1 SGHTA and CDR2 FQGNSA. The length of the CDR3 is 15 residues. DNA of the CDR3: TGTGCCAGCAGCGCACAAGTTCGTCGAGGAGGGACCCAGTACTTC. Amino acids: CASSAQVRRGGTQYF.

This chain links TRBV5-6 with TRBJ2-5, with D possibly being TRBD2 (5 bases). The ends were cut back, 4 bases at V and 4 bases at J, with 14 bases in the middle. In germline, CDR1 is SGHDT, CDR2 YYEEEE. This CDR3 has 14 amino acids. Here the CDR3 reads CASSPSGSGETQYF. The CDR3 nucleotides read TGTGCCAGCAGCCCGTCGGGGAGCGGAGAGACCCAGTACTTC. Full variable domain (rest looked up from reference TRBV5-6 and TRBJ2-5): DAGVTQSPTHLIKTRGQQVTLRCSPKSGHDTVSWYQQALGQGPQFIFQYYEEEERQRGNFPDRFSGHQFPNYSSELNVNALLLGDSALYLCASSPSGSGETQYFGPGTRLLVL.

The table lists this clonotype with a few counts. The chain is built from TRBV20-1 and TRBJ1-4; 8 positions agree with TRBD1. This CDR3 region has 16 residues. Germline values: CDR1 DFQATT, CDR2 SNEGSKA (reference sequence). The junction had 17 bases not matched to a gene; V was cut back by 6 bases and J by 8 bases. CDR3 residues: CSAGRTGRFRGEKLFF. The CDR3 bases are TGCAGTGCAGGTCGGACAGGGAGGTTTCGGGGGGAAAAACTGTTTTTT.